The clone carrying this T cell receptor beta chain was seen at least ten times. MiXCR, run by TCRdb on the multiplex PCR reads, gives a single entry per CDR3 protein. The sample has 150,000 to 200,000 distinct CDR3 sequences; 25% to 40% are singletons. The source of the sample is a study of breast tumors, draining lymph nodes, adjacent tissues. Axillary draining lymph nodes of breast cancer patients supplied the node samples. With V trimmed by 5 bases and J by 4 bases, 10 bases remained unmatched. Germline V lookup: CDR1 SGHTA, CDR2 FQGNSA. There are 15 residues in the CDR3. This chain uses TRBV7-2 with TRBJ1-2, with 7 bases lining up with TRBD1. This clonotype originated in a female donor with breast cancer. Some clones in this sample may be carry-over from other donors' samples. The sequencing sample was made of axillary lymph node tissue. This CDR3 is CASSVQPGTAYGYTF. The CDR3 nucleotides read TGTGCCAGCAGCGTTCAACCCGGGACAGCCTATGGCTACACCTTC.